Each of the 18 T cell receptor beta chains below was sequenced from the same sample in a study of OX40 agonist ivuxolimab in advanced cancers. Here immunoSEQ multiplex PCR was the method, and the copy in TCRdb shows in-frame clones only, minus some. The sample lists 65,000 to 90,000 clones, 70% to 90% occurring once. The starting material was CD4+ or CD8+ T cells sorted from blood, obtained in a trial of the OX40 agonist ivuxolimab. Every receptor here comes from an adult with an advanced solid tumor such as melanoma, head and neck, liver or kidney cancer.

The CDR3 nucleotides read TGTGCTAGTGGTCCCCCCCGGGGCACTGGGGCCAACGTCCTGACTTTC. Translation: CASGPPRGTGANVLTF. The V and J genes are TRBV12-5 and TRBJ2-6; the D call may be TRBD1 or TRBD2 (5 bases each). The CDR3 is 16 amino acids. V was clipped by 5 bases and J by 2 bases, with 13 bases between them. CDR1 is LGHNT and CDR2 is FRNRAP in the germline V gene.

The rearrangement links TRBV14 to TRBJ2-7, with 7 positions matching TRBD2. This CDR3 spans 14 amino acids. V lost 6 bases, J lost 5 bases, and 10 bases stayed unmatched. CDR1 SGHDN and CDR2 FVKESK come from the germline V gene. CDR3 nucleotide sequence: TGTGCCAGCAGTCGGGGGGACGCCAGGAACGAGCAGTACTTC. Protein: CASSRGDARNEQYF.

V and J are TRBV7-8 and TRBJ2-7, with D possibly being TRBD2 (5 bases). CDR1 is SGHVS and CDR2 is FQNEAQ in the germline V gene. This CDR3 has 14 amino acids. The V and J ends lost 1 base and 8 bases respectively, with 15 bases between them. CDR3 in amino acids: CASSLGADLPQQYF. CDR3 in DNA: TGTGCCAGCAGCTTAGGGGCGGACTTACCACAGCAGTACTTC.

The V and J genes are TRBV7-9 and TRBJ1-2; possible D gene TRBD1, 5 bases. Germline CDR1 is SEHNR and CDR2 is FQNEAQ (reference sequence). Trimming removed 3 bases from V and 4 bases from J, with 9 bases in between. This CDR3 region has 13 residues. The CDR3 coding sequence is TGTGCCAGCAGCTTTGGGGCCACCTATGGCTACACCTTC. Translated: CASSFGATYGYTF.

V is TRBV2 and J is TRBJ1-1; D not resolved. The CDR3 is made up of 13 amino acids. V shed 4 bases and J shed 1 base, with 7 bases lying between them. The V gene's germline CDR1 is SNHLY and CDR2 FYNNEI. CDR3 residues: CASSVERNTEAFF. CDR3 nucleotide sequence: TGTGCCAGCAGTGTTGAAAGGAACACTGAAGCTTTCTTT.

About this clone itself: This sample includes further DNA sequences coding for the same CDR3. CDR3 in amino acids: CASSLGFSGLPTYEQYF. As DNA, the CDR3 is TGTGCCAGCAGCTTGGGTTTTTCAGGACTACCAACCTACGAGCAGTACTTC. The chain joins TRBV5-6 to TRBJ2-7; D might be TRBD2 (6 bases). Trimming pared 0 bases from V and 2 bases from J, leaving 18 bases between. CDR3 length: 17 amino acids. CDR1 is SGHDT and CDR2 is YYEEEE in the germline V gene. The entire variable domain, with the rest obtained from reference TRBV5-6 and TRBJ2-7, is as follows: DAGVTQSPTHLIKTRGQQVTLRCSPKSGHDTVSWYQQALGQGPQFIFQYYEEEERQRGNFPDRFSGHQFPNYSSELNVNALLLGDSALYLCASSLGFSGLPTYEQYFGPGTRLTVT.

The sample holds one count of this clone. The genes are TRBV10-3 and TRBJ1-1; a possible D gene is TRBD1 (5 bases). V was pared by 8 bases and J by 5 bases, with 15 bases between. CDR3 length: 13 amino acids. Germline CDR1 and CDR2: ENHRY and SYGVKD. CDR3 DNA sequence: TGTGCCATCGAGGAGACAGAGGGTACTGAAGCTTTCTTT. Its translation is CAIEETEGTEAFF.

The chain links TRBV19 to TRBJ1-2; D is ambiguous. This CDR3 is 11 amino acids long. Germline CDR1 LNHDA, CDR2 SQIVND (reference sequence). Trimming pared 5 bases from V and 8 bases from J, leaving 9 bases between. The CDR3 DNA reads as TGTGCCAGTAGTGGCTCTTCCGGCTACACCTTC. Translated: CASSGSSGYTF.

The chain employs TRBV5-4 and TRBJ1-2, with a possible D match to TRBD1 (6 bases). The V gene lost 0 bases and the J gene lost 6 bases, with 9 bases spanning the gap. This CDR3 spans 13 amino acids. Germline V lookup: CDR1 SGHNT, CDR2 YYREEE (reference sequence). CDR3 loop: CASSLGRDNGYTF. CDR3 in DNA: TGTGCCAGCAGCTTGGGCAGGGACAATGGCTACACCTTC. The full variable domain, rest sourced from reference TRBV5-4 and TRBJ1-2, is ETGVTQSPTHLIKTRGQQVTLRCSSQSGHNTVSWYQQALGQGPQFIFQYYREEENGRGNFPPRFSGLQFPNYSSELNVNALELDDSALYLCASSLGRDNGYTFGSGTRLTVV.

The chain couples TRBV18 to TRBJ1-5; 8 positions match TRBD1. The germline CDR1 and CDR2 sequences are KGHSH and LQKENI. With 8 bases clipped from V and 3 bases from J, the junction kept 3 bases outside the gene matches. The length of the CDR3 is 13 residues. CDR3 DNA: TGTGCCAGCCAACAGGGGGTCAATCAGCCCCAGCATTTT. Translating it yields CASQQGVNQPQHF. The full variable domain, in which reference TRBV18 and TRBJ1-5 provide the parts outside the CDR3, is NAGVMQNPRHLVRRRGQEARLRCSPMKGHSHVYWYRQLPEEGLKFMVYLQKENIIDESGMPKERFSAEFPKEGPSILRIQQVVRGDSAAYFCASQQGVNQPQHFGDGTRLSIL.

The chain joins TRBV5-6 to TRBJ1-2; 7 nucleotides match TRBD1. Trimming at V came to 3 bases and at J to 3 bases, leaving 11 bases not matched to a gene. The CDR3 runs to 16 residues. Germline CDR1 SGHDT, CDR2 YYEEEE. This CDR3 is CASSSYNRGSDYGYTF. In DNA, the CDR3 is TGTGCCAGCAGCTCCTATAACAGGGGAAGTGACTATGGCTACACCTTC.

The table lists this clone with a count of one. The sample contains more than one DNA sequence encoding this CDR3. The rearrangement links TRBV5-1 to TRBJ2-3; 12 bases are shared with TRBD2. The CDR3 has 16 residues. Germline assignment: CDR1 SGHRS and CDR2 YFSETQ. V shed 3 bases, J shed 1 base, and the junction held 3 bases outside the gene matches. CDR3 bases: TGCGCCAGCAGCTCGCGGACTAGCGGGGGCACAGATACGCAGTATTTT. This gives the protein CASSSRTSGGTDTQYF.

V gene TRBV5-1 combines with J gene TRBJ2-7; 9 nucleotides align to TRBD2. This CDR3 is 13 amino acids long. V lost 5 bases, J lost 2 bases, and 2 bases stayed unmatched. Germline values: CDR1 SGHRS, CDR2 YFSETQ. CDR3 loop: CASRTSGAYEQYF. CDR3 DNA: TGCGCCAGCAGGACTAGCGGAGCCTACGAGCAGTACTTC.

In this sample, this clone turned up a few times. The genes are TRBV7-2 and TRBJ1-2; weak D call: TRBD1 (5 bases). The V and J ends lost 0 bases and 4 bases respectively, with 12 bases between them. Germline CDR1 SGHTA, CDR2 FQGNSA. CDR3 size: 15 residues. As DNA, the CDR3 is TGTGCCAGCAGCTTAGCCACGGGGGGAACCTATGGCTACACCTTC. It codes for CASSLATGGTYGYTF.

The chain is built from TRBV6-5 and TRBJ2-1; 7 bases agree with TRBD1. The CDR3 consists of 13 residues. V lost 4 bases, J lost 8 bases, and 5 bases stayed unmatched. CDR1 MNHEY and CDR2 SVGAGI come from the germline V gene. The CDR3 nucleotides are TGTGCCAGCAGTTCCTCAGACAGGGATGAGCAGTTCTTC. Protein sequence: CASSSSDRDEQFF.

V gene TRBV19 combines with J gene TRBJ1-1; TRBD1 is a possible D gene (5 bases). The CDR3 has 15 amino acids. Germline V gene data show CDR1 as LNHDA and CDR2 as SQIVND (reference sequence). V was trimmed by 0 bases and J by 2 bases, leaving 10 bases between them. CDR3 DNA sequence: TGTGCCAGTAGTATAGACCCGGACATTAACACTGAAGCTTTCTTT. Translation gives CASSIDPDINTEAFF.

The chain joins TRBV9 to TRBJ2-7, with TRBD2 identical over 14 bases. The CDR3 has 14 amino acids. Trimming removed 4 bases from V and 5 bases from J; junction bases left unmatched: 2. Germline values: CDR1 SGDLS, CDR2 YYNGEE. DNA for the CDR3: TGTGCCAGCAGCCTGGGACTAGCGGGAGACGAGCAGTACTTC. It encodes CASSLGLAGDEQYF.

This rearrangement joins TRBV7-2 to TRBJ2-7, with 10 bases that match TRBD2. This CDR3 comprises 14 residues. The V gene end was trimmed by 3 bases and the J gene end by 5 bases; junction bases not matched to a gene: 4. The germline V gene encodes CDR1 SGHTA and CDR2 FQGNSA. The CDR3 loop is CASSFSGGLDEQYF. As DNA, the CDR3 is TGTGCCAGCAGCTTTAGCGGGGGGCTAGACGAGCAGTACTTC.